The 13 T cell receptor beta chains presented below share a single source sample, sequenced in a study of shared clonotypes between healthy human individuals. Here immunoSEQ multiplex PCR was the method, and the copy in TCRdb shows in-frame clones only, minus some. Here the sample spans about 1.1 million clones, roughly 74% being singletons. Sample: memory CD4+ T cells from PBMCs. Subset noted: CD45RA-negative fraction. The receptor source for this set is a young man in good health. Some clones in this sample may be carry-over from other donors' samples.

The CDR3 coding sequence is TGTGCCAGCTCACTTTCGACAGGGGGTCCCTACGAGCAGTACTTC. It is translated as CASSLSTGGPYEQYF. The V gene is TRBV18, the J gene TRBJ2-7, with 9 bases aligning to TRBD1. J gave up 2 bases and V 4 bases, and 6 bases lay outside the gene matches. CDR1 is KGHSH and CDR2 is LQKENI in the germline V gene. CDR3 length: 15 amino acids.

The chain has TRBV10-3 and TRBJ1-4; 7 nucleotides align to TRBD1. The germline gives CDR1 ENHRY, CDR2 SYGVKD. V shed 3 bases, J shed 7 bases, and the junction held 5 bases outside the gene matches. The CDR3 is 14 amino acids. The CDR3 region has the DNA TGTGCCATCAGTGACAGGTCAGGGGGTGAAAAACTGTTTTTT. Its translation: CAISDRSGGEKLFF.

V is TRBV7-7 and J is TRBJ2-2; possible D gene TRBD2, 6 bases. This CDR3 contains 16 residues. Germline loops: CDR1 SSHAT, CDR2 FNYEAQ (reference sequence). Trimming pared 5 bases from V and 7 bases from J, leaving 20 bases between. The CDR3 bases are TGTGCCAGCAGCCCGCCCGAGGCTAGCGTTAGCGGGGAGCTGTTTTTT. This translates into CASSPPEASVSGELFF.

This clone was found once. V gene TRBV6-4 combines with J gene TRBJ2-6; D is uncertain. V lost 8 bases to trimming and J lost 2 bases, with 10 bases between them. Germline V gives CDR1 MRHNA, CDR2 SNTAGT. This CDR3 is 14 amino acids long. The CDR3 region has the DNA TGTGCCAGCTCCTCATCTGCTGGGGCCAACGTCCTGACTTTC. It translates to CASSSSAGANVLTF.

The chain has TRBV7-2 and TRBJ2-5, with TRBD2 identical over 11 bases. J lost 3 bases, V lost 1 base, and 1 base had no gene match. CDR3 size: 15 residues. Germline CDR1 and CDR2: SGHTA and FQGNSA. The CDR3 DNA reads TGTGCCAGCAGCTTAGGGGGACTAGCGGAAGAGACCCAGTACTTC. Residues: CASSLGGLAEETQYF.

The chain employs TRBV7-9 and TRBJ2-5; TRBD1 might be the D (5 bases). The CDR3 length is 15 residues. Trimming removed 5 bases at V and 2 bases at J, with 15 bases between. The germline CDR1 and CDR2 sequences are SEHNR and FQNEAQ (reference sequence). The CDR3 protein is CASSQGSFQQETQYF. CDR3 DNA sequence: TGTGCCAGCAGCCAGGGTTCTTTCCAGCAAGAGACCCAGTACTTC.

This clone occurred a few times. This chain links TRBV28 with TRBJ2-5; TRBD2 matches at 8 bases. Germline lookup yields CDR1 MDHEN and CDR2 SYDVKM. V shed 8 bases and J 6 bases; nucleotides not matched to a gene: 17. The CDR3 spans 16 residues. CDR3 residues: CASRPESGSKSKTQYF. In nucleotides, the CDR3 is TGTGCCAGCCGACCCGAGAGCGGGAGCAAAAGTAAGACCCAGTACTTC.

As concerns this clone: Other DNA sequences in the sample encode the same CDR3. The genes are TRBV6-5 and TRBJ2-6, with no clear D. This CDR3 comprises 14 residues. V dropped 5 bases and J dropped 1 base, with 6 bases sitting between them. The germline V gene encodes CDR1 MNHEY and CDR2 SVGAGI. CDR3 sequence reads: CASSRLSGANVLTF. Here the CDR3 DNA reads TGTGCCAGCAGTCGCCTATCTGGGGCCAACGTCCTGACTTTC.

J is TRBJ1-1 and V is TRBV2; D gene uncertain. The CDR3 extends over 13 amino acids. Trimming left V 6 bases short and J 1 base short, with 9 bases between. Germline V lookup: CDR1 SNHLY, CDR2 FYNNEI. CDR3 in DNA: TGTGCCAGCAGCGCTTACCAGAACACTGAAGCTTTCTTT. It translates to CASSAYQNTEAFF. Drawing the rest from reference TRBV2 and TRBJ1-1, the complete variable domain is EPEVTQTPSHQVTQMGQEVILRCVPISNHLYFYWYRQILGQKVEFLVSFYNNEISEKSEIFDDQFSVERPDGSNFTLKIRSTKLEDSAMYFCASSAYQNTEAFFGQGTRLTVV.

The chain recombines TRBV7-3 with TRBJ2-7; 7 bases agree with TRBD2. The CDR3 runs to 15 residues. The V and J ends lost 3 bases and 6 bases, in that order; junction bases with no gene match: 11. The V gene's germline CDR1 is SGHTA and CDR2 FQGTGA. The CDR3 region has the DNA TGTGCCAGCAGCTTGGGGGGAGGGACCGAGGGCGAGCAGTACTTC. Translating gives CASSLGGGTEGEQYF.

Only one count was recorded for this clone. The chain is built from TRBV5-1 and TRBJ1-2, with D unclear. This CDR3 contains 15 residues. Between the trimmed V and J ends, which lost 2 bases and 7 bases, there was a span of 18 bases. Germline assignment: CDR1 SGHRS and CDR2 YFSETQ. The CDR3: CASSFSLWGSSGYTF. The CDR3 DNA sequence: TGCGCCAGCAGCTTTAGCTTATGGGGAAGCAGTGGCTACACCTTC.

The chain has TRBV7-8 and TRBJ2-3, with 7 bases identical to TRBD2. CDR3 length: 13 amino acids. Germline CDR1 reads SGHVS; CDR2 reads FQNEAQ. V lost 4 bases to trimming and J lost 6 bases; unmatched junction nucleotides: 4. CDR3 coding DNA: TGTGCCAGCAGCTCCCCGCGGGGGGATACGCAGTATTTT. As protein: CASSSPRGDTQYF.

The chain uses TRBV6-1 and TRBJ2-2; 16 bases match TRBD2. The germline gives CDR1 MNHNS, CDR2 SASEGT. The CDR3 covers 15 residues. The ends lost 6 bases at V and 6 bases at J; junction bases unmatched: 1. The CDR3: CASRGLAGGAGELFF. The CDR3 DNA is TGTGCCAGCAGGGGACTAGCGGGAGGGGCCGGGGAGCTGTTTTTT.